The present T cell receptor (beta chain) was sequenced within a study of human T cells and chemical hapten exposure. The ends were cut back, 6 bases at V and 7 bases at J, with 12 bases in the middle. The CDR3 is 13 amino acids. TCRdb called the RACE reads again in MiXCR, with one record for every CDR3 protein. Found here are about 180,000 distinct CDR3 sequences, 25% to 30% of them singletons; the top ten hold less than 3%. General study findings and limits: The donors suffered from alopecia, so their immune response may not match that of healthy people.

Time point reported: pre-sensitization, week 0. The treatment: therapeutic diphenylcyclopropenone sensitization with weekly scalp DPC. Alopecia patients deemed DPC-suitable, aged 18 to 70, excluding pregnancy. Notes on this clonotype: The target antigen is unknown.

This material consisted of whole blood, taken in connection with sensitization to the hapten diphenylcyclopropenone (DPC). The receptor was isolated from a woman aged 25 to 39 with alopecia areata. Some clones in this sample may be carry-over from other donors' samples. This chain joins TRBV12-3 or TRBV12-4 and TRBJ2-2, with D possibly matching TRBD2 (5 bases). The CDR3 region has the DNA TGTGCCAGCAGCCCACCCGCGGGCGGGGAGCTGTTTTTT. It specifies CASSPPAGGELFF.